This T cell receptor (beta chain) was identified during a study of T-cell memory formation after mild COVID-19. Findings of the study overall: Clones contracting over day 15 to 85 were CD4/CD8 balanced, with later expanders leaning CD4+.

TCRdb fed the 5' RACE reads into MiXCR, producing one record per CDR3 protein. Of 300,000 to 400,000 distinct CDR3 sequences listed, approximately 16% are singletons. This clonotype was detected a few times. Its antigen is not known. The germline CDR1 and CDR2 sequences are SGHRS and YFSETQ. Trimming stripped 5 bases from V and 6 bases from J, with 20 bases between. The CDR3 spans 15 residues. Sequenced: PBMCs or a T cell subset sorted from them (not recorded which). The source of this sequence is a man aged 18 to 35 who had mild COVID-19 (a few samples of this study predate the infection). Cell type and time point are not known. The chain is built from TRBV5-1 and TRBJ1-1, with D possibly TRBD1 on 6 matching bases. CDR3 region: CASSRGSGGPPEAFF. The CDR3 nucleotides are TGCGCCAGCAGTCGGGGGAGTGGGGGCCCTCCTGAAGCTTTCTTT. Combining the CDR3 with reference TRBV5-1 and TRBJ1-1 gives the whole variable domain KAGVTQTPRYLIKTRGQQVTLSCSPISGHRSVSWYQQTPGQGLQFLFEYFSETQRNKGNFPGRFSGRQFSNSRSEMNVSTLELGDSALYLCASSRGSGGPPEAFFGQGTRLTVV.